This T cell receptor (beta chain) is from a study of control samples from healthy donors and cancer patients. TCRdb's copy holds only in-frame clones and misses some; the assay was immunoSEQ multiplex PCR. The sample has some 100,000 clones, 90% seen once. The CDR3 consists of 16 residues. Unmatched junction bases numbered 8, after V lost 4 bases and J lost 6 bases. Germline V gene lookup returns CDR1 MGHRA and CDR2 YSYEKL. The sample consisted of blood. This receptor was obtained from a human donor in good health. The donor label of this sample is uncertain. This chain uses TRBV4-1 with TRBJ1-5; 11 nucleotides align to TRBD1. The CDR3 bases are TGCGCCAGCAGCCTTACCCCTGGACAGGGGGCTCAGCCCCAGCATTTT. Residues: CASSLTPGQGAQPQHF.